The entry that follows covers one T cell receptor beta chain sequence. The data stem from a study of blood T cells in healthy people across ages. The CDR3 extends over 14 amino acids. V lost 6 bases, J lost 2 bases, and 15 bases lay in between. Germline values: CDR1 SGDLS, CDR2 YYNGEE. It was with a sample-barcoded 5' primer and a J-beta primer mix that a second PCR of roughly 6 to 12 cycles was run. MiXCR, applied by TCRdb to the 5' RACE reads, yields one record per CDR3 protein. Counted here are approximately 730,000 distinct CDR3 sequences, about 53% occurring once; the ten biggest clones make up about 38%.

The genes are TRBV9 and TRBJ2-7; D might be TRBD2 (5 bases). The TCR sequence derives from a man older than 75 in good health. Sequencing was performed on blood. CDR3 residues: CASNLDSGAYEQYF. The CDR3 bases are TGTGCCAGCAATCTGGACTCCGGCGCCTACGAGCAGTACTTC.